Each of the 31 T cell receptor beta chains below was sequenced from the same sample in a study of T cells after yellow fever vaccination. TCRdb called the 5' RACE reads again in MiXCR, with one record for every CDR3 protein. The top ten hold roughly 17% of the sample, which has 500,000 to 650,000 distinct CDR3 sequences, about a sixth seen once. The starting material was PBMCs, obtained 5 days after the first yellow fever vaccination. The receptors here all came from a man in his late teens or twenties who received the YFV17D yellow fever vaccine.

This clonotype was observed a handful of times. The CDR3 loop reads CSVERNQETQYF. DNA of the CDR3: TGCAGCGTTGAAAGGAACCAAGAGACCCAGTACTTC. The rearrangement uses TRBV29-1 and TRBJ2-5; D is unclear. CDR3 size: 12 residues. Germline values: CDR1 SQVTM, CDR2 ANQGSEA. V was clipped by 2 bases and J by 0 bases, with 4 bases between them.

The rearrangement links TRBV12-3 or TRBV12-4 to TRBJ1-5, with D tentatively TRBD1 (5 bases). The ends were cut back, 8 bases at V and 5 bases at J, with 16 bases in the middle. This CDR3 region has 14 residues. As DNA, the CDR3 is TGTGCCAGCCGATGGGGGGGTCTGGATCAGCCCCAGCATTTT. Translated: CASRWGGLDQPQHF.

The chain is built from TRBV28 and TRBJ2-5, with D unclear. Trimming pared 8 bases from V and 5 bases from J, leaving 12 bases between. The length of the CDR3 is 12 residues. The germline V gene has CDR1 MDHEN and CDR2 SYDVKM. DNA of the CDR3: TGTGCCAGCTCAACCGTGGCGGAGACCCAGTACTTC. Translated, it gives CASSTVAETQYF.

The rearrangement links TRBV6-1 to TRBJ2-3, with D maybe TRBD1 (6 bases). The J call could be wrong; TRBJ1-5 is a better fit for the DNA end. The CDR3 is 17 amino acids. Germline lookup yields CDR1 MNHNS and CDR2 SASEGT. The CDR3 nucleotides are TGTGCCAGCAGCCCCACAGGGACTAGCGGGGGGATGTTAGAGCAGCATTTT. This codes for CASSPTGTSGGMLEQHF.

This clonotype was recorded a few times. The rearrangement links TRBV9 to TRBJ2-2; 10 bases map to TRBD2. The ends lost 1 base at V and 1 base at J; junction bases unmatched: 7. CDR1 is SGDLS and CDR2 is YYNGEE in the germline V gene. This CDR3 region has 18 residues. This chain's CDR3 is CASSVSSGGTLNTGELFF. DNA for the CDR3: TGTGCCAGCAGCGTATCTAGCGGGGGCACTTTGAACACCGGGGAGCTGTTTTTT.

This clonotype was counted a few times. This rearrangement joins TRBV7-9 to TRBJ2-1, with D perhaps TRBD2 (5 bases). V gave up 4 bases and J gave up 0 bases, with 13 bases separating them. The CDR3 loop spans 16 amino acids. The germline V gene encodes CDR1 SEHNR and CDR2 FQNEAQ (reference sequence). The CDR3 DNA sequence: TGTGCCAGCAGCTCGTACCTTGGGAGCTCCTACAATGAGCAGTTCTTC. It is translated as CASSSYLGSSYNEQFF. The full variable domain, with the rest looked up from reference TRBV7-9 and TRBJ2-1, is DTGVSQNPRHKITKRGQNVTFRCDPISEHNRLYWYRQTLGQGPEFLTYFQNEAQLEKSRLLSDRFSAERPKGSFSTLEIQRTEQGDSAMYLCASSSYLGSSYNEQFFGPGTRLTVL.

The chain joins TRBV11-1 to TRBJ1-6, with 9 bases lining up with TRBD1. The germline gives CDR1 SGHAT, CDR2 FQDESV (reference sequence). This CDR3 comprises 18 residues. The J segment lost 9 bases and the V segment lost 2 bases, leaving 14 bases of the junction unmatched. For the CDR3, the DNA is TGTGCCAGCAGCTTACTCAGGTTACGGGACAGGGAAATTTCACCCCTCCACTTT. Encoded protein: CASSLLRLRDREISPLHF.

The chain links TRBV3-1 to TRBJ2-3; 8 nucleotides line up with TRBD2. Per germline, CDR1 LGHDT and CDR2 YNNKEL (reference sequence). The trim removed 3 bases at V and 8 bases at J, leaving 13 bases unmatched. The CDR3 length is 16 residues. This chain's CDR3 is CASSQISGGSTVTQYF. The CDR3 nucleotides are TGTGCCAGCAGCCAGATCTCGGGGGGGAGTACGGTTACGCAGTATTTT.

This clonotype was picked up a small number of times. For the CDR3, the DNA is TGCAGTGCTGACGCACTAGCGATGAATGAGCAGTTCTTC. Residues: CSADALAMNEQFF. The chain carries TRBV20-1 and TRBJ2-1, with 7 bases aligning to TRBD2. The CDR3 runs to 13 residues. Germline lookup yields CDR1 DFQATT and CDR2 SNEGSKA (reference sequence). J lost 7 bases, V lost 5 bases, and 8 bases had no gene match.

The rearrangement links TRBV7-9 to TRBJ2-5; 8 bases align to TRBD1. Germline-derived CDR1 and CDR2 are SEHNR and FQNEAQ (reference sequence). V shed 5 bases and J 3 bases; nucleotides not matched to a gene: 5. The CDR3 is 14 residues long. The CDR3 bases are TGTGCCAGCAGCCGGGGACAGGAGGAAGAGACCCAGTACTTC. It translates to CASSRGQEEETQYF.

This clonotype was observed a few times. The genes are TRBV29-1 and TRBJ2-1; 11 positions match TRBD1. Germline assignment: CDR1 SQVTM and CDR2 ANQGSEA. J lost 2 bases, V lost 5 bases, and 5 bases had no gene match. The CDR3 covers 15 residues. The CDR3 region is CSVRGDRGTYNEQFF. The CDR3 nucleotides are TGCAGCGTTAGGGGGGACAGGGGGACCTACAATGAGCAGTTCTTC.

This sequence joins TRBV12-3 or TRBV12-4 and TRBJ1-5; D call uncertain. There are 13 residues in the CDR3. V was pared by 7 bases and J by 4 bases, with 11 bases between. This CDR3 reads CASTPGQNQPQHF. The CDR3 region has the DNA TGTGCCAGCACCCCGGGCCAGAATCAGCCCCAGCATTTT.

This sequence joins TRBV11-2 and TRBJ2-7; 9 positions agree with TRBD2. Losses at the gene ends were 5 bases for V and 3 bases for J; bases not matched to a gene: 8. CDR3 length equals 15 residues. CDR1 is SGHAT, CDR2 FQNNGV, per germline. CDR3 residues: CASSPGTSRGYEQYV. The CDR3 nucleotides are TGTGCCAGCAGCCCGGGGACTAGCCGAGGCTACGAGCAGTACGTC.

The chain carries TRBV20-1 and TRBJ1-1; D is possibly TRBD1 (5 bases). The CDR3 extends over 14 amino acids. The germline gives CDR1 DFQATT, CDR2 SNEGSKA (reference sequence). Trimming shortened V by 2 bases and J by 3 bases, and 13 bases separated the two germline ends. This CDR3 is CSARPTGGYTEAFF. CDR3 nucleotide sequence: TGCAGTGCTAGACCTACGGGGGGATACACTGAAGCTTTCTTT.

This clonotype was counted at least ten times. The V gene is TRBV5-1, the J gene TRBJ2-3, with D maybe TRBD2 (5 bases). V lost 0 bases, J lost 3 bases, and 11 bases lay in between. This CDR3 contains 15 residues. CDR1 is SGHRS, CDR2 YFSETQ, per germline. As DNA, the CDR3 is TGCGCCAGCAGCTTGGGATTTGCGGGTACAGATACGCAGTATTTT. Protein: CASSLGFAGTDTQYF.

This chain links TRBV15 with TRBJ2-7; 10 bases map to TRBD1. Per the germline V gene, CDR1 is LNHNV and CDR2 is YYDKDF (reference sequence). The CDR3 totals 16 residues. J was trimmed by 2 bases and V by 4 bases; bases with no gene match: 8. The CDR3 nucleotides are TGTGCCACCAGCACCTTGGGACAGGGGATTGCCTACGAGCAGTACTTC. Its translation: CATSTLGQGIAYEQYF.

There are a few counts of this clonotype. The chain joins TRBV12-3 or TRBV12-4 to TRBJ2-7; no definite D call. V dropped 2 bases and J dropped 3 bases, with 11 bases sitting between them. The CDR3 runs to 14 residues. The CDR3 sequence: CASSLYGVDYEQYF. In nucleotides, the CDR3 is TGTGCCAGCAGTTTATATGGGGTGGACTACGAGCAGTACTTC.

This clonotype was counted a few times. The rearrangement uses TRBV6-5 and TRBJ1-2; D is perhaps TRBD1 (5 bases). There are 13 residues in the CDR3. CDR1 is MNHEY and CDR2 is SVGAGI in the germline V gene. Trimming left V 2 bases short and J 4 bases short, with 8 bases between. The chain's CDR3 is CASSYAGSYGYTF. CDR3 bases: TGTGCCAGCAGTTACGCAGGGTCCTATGGCTACACCTTC.

This clonotype was counted between two and nine times. J is TRBJ1-5 and V is TRBV11-3, with 7 nucleotides matching TRBD1. Germline-derived CDR1 and CDR2 are SGHNT and YENEEA. This CDR3 region has 15 residues. The ends lost 1 base at V and 6 bases at J; junction bases unmatched: 6. The CDR3 sequence is CASSLAWRGPQPQHF. CDR3 in DNA: TGTGCCAGCAGCTTAGCGTGGAGGGGGCCTCAGCCCCAGCATTTT.

The sample holds many counts of this clonotype. The chain carries TRBV7-2 and TRBJ2-3; TRBD2 matches 14 bases. J gave up 0 bases and V 0 bases, and 2 bases lay outside the gene matches. The CDR3 is 18 residues long. Germline V CDR1 and CDR2: SGHTA, FQGNSA. DNA of the CDR3: TGTGCCAGCAGCTTAGCCGGGACTAGCGGGAGTAGCACAGATACGCAGTATTTT. This encodes CASSLAGTSGSSTDTQYF.

The V call is TRBV5-1, the J call TRBJ2-7; D gene unclear. The V gene's germline CDR1 is SGHRS and CDR2 YFSETQ. The CDR3 spans 13 residues. Trimming pared 0 bases from V and 4 bases from J, leaving 8 bases between. The CDR3: CASSLEDTYEQYF. CDR3 sequence (DNA): TGCGCCAGCAGCTTGGAAGACACGTACGAGCAGTACTTC.

This clonotype was found a few times. Relative to the germline gene, one junction end is altered; a read error may explain this. The chain combines TRBV11-2 with TRBJ2-7; 8 positions match TRBD1. This CDR3 comprises 12 residues. Germline CDR1 is SGHAT and CDR2 is FQNNGV. CDR3: CASSITRGPQSF. For the CDR3, the DNA is TGTGCCAGCAGCATTACCAGGGGGCCTCAATCCTTC.

This clonotype was seen a handful of times. The chain is built from TRBV6-5 and TRBJ2-5; 7 bases map to TRBD2. Trimming cost V 4 bases and J 7 bases; bases outside gene matches: 6. The CDR3 length is 13 residues. Per germline, CDR1 MNHEY and CDR2 SVGAGI. CDR3 sequence: CASSFGTIGTQYF. As DNA, the CDR3 is TGTGCCAGCAGTTTCGGGACTATAGGGACCCAGTACTTC.

V and J are TRBV5-1 and TRBJ2-1; TRBD2 matches 8 bases. J gave up 2 bases and V 4 bases, and 5 bases lay outside the gene matches. Per germline, CDR1 SGHRS and CDR2 YFSETQ. CDR3 length: 15 residues. The CDR3 DNA sequence: TGCGCCAGCAGCACGGGACTAGTCGCCTACAATGAGCAGTTCTTC. This encodes CASSTGLVAYNEQFF.

The chain recombines TRBV6-4 with TRBJ2-7, with 13 bases identical to TRBD2. The V gene's germline CDR1 is MRHNA and CDR2 SNTAGT. This CDR3 contains 15 residues. V lost 7 bases, J lost 1 base, and 4 bases stayed unmatched. CDR3 sequence: CASTPTSGGSYEQYF. The CDR3 DNA reads as TGTGCCAGCACCCCGACTAGCGGGGGGTCCTACGAGCAGTACTTC.

This clonotype turned up a few times. The V call is TRBV9, the J call TRBJ2-7, with D tentatively TRBD1 or TRBD2 (5 bases each). The CDR3 spans 12 residues. Germline V lookup: CDR1 SGDLS, CDR2 YYNGEE. The ends were cut back, 10 bases at V and 5 bases at J, with 16 bases in the middle. This CDR3 is CAPVRGDDEQYV. In DNA form, the CDR3 reads TGTGCCCCGGTGCGTGGGGACGACGAGCAGTACGTC.

This clonotype was picked up many times. J is TRBJ2-1 and V is TRBV20-1; TRBD2 matches 7 bases. CDR1 is DFQATT and CDR2 is SNEGSKA in the germline V gene (reference sequence). Trimming took 5 bases from V and 0 from J; bases not matched to a gene: 4. CDR3 length: 14 residues. The CDR3 DNA reads TGCAGTGCTCCTAGCGGAAGCTCCTACAATGAGCAGTTCTTC. Its protein product is CSAPSGSSYNEQFF.

This clonotype showed up just a few times. This chain connects TRBV28 to TRBJ2-2; D unclear. Germline CDR1 MDHEN, CDR2 SYDVKM. Trimming took 8 bases from V and 4 from J, leaving 8 bases between them. This CDR3 contains 12 residues. CDR3 region: CASGIATGELFF. CDR3 bases: TGTGCCAGCGGAATAGCCACCGGGGAGCTGTTTTTT.

This clonotype showed up just a few times. The J gene is TRBJ2-2, the V gene TRBV25-1, with 9 nucleotides matching TRBD1. Germline V CDR1 and CDR2: MGHDK, SYGVNS. The V segment lost 7 bases and the J segment 5 bases; nucleotides outside the gene matches: 11. The CDR3 is 16 amino acids. Here the CDR3 reads CASMGFGTGWTGELFF. The DNA of the CDR3 is TGTGCCAGCATGGGCTTCGGGACAGGGTGGACCGGGGAGCTGTTTTTT. Based on the CDR3 plus reference TRBV25-1 and TRBJ2-2, the full variable domain is EADIYQTPRYLVIGTGKKITLECSQTMGHDKMYWYQQDPGMELHLIHYSYGVNSTEKGDLSSESTVSRIRTEHFPLTLESARPSHTSQYLCASMGFGTGWTGELFFGEGSRLTVL.

The table lists this clonotype with a few counts. The V call is TRBV5-1, the J call TRBJ2-1, with D tentatively TRBD1 (6 bases). This CDR3 comprises 15 residues. Looked up from germline, CDR1 is SGHRS and CDR2 is YFSETQ. Trimming took 2 bases from V and 1 from J, leaving 10 bases between them. The DNA of the CDR3 is TGCGCCAGCAGCTTAACTGGACAGTCCTACAATGAGCAGTTCTTC. It yields the protein CASSLTGQSYNEQFF.

This clonotype was recorded at least ten times. The chain couples TRBV30 to TRBJ2-7, with a weak D call TRBD2 (7 bases). The ends were cut back, 4 bases at V and 5 bases at J, with 12 bases in the middle. The CDR3 sequence is 12 residues long. Germline loops: CDR1 GTSNPN, CDR2 SVGIG (reference sequence). The CDR3 loop is CAWNREGDEQYF. The CDR3 DNA follows: TGTGCCTGGAACAGGGAGGGCGACGAGCAGTACTTC. The variable domain in full, completed from reference TRBV30 and TRBJ2-7, reads SQTIHQWPATLVQPVGSPLSLECTVEGTSNPNLYWYRQAAGRGLQLLFYSVGIGQISSEVPQNLSASRPQDRQFILSSKKLLLSDSGFYLCAWNREGDEQYFGPGTRLTVT.